Following are 9 T cell receptor beta chains from one sample sequenced in a study of cytomegalovirus exposure and HLA in healthy donors. PCR amplification relied on 60 Vbeta primers (plus 13 Jbeta primers). Clones were sequenced by immunoSEQ multiplex PCR, and TCRdb holds only the in-frame ones, with some missing. The sample has some 180,000 clones, 80% seen once; the top ten hold under 2%. Source material: PBMCs. Every receptor here comes from a woman aged 30 to 39 in good health and CMV-seronegative.

The rearrangement uses TRBV5-1 and TRBJ1-5, with TRBD1 matching 7 bases. The CDR3 extends over 16 amino acids. Losses at the gene ends were 2 bases for V and 3 bases for J; bases not matched to a gene: 8. Germline CDR1 and CDR2: SGHRS and YFSETQ. DNA for the CDR3: TGCGCCAGCAGCTTTACTCGGACAGGCCTCAATCAGCCCCAGCATTTT. It specifies CASSFTRTGLNQPQHF.

This clone was seen a single time. The chain carries TRBV5-1 and TRBJ2-7; 7 positions agree with TRBD1. CDR3 length: 14 amino acids. Per the germline V gene, CDR1 is SGHRS and CDR2 is YFSETQ. The V segment lost 4 bases and the J segment 2 bases; nucleotides outside the gene matches: 6. CDR3 region: CASSDPGTAYEQYF. In DNA form, the CDR3 reads TGCGCCAGCAGCGACCCCGGGACAGCCTACGAGCAGTACTTC. Full variable domain (remainder filled in from reference TRBV5-1 and TRBJ2-7): KAGVTQTPRYLIKTRGQQVTLSCSPISGHRSVSWYQQTPGQGLQFLFEYFSETQRNKGNFPGRFSGRQFSNSRSEMNVSTLELGDSALYLCASSDPGTAYEQYFGPGTRLTVT.

The chain links TRBV10-2 to TRBJ1-2; weak D call: TRBD1 (6 bases). The CDR3 contains 14 residues. The V end was cut by 3 bases, the J end by 4 bases, with 12 bases between. The V gene's germline CDR1 is WSHSY and CDR2 SAAADI. The CDR3 protein is CASSENRVSYGYTF. CDR3 DNA: TGCGCCAGCAGTGAAAACAGGGTTAGCTATGGCTACACCTTC.

The chain is built from TRBV7-8 and TRBJ1-6, with a possible D match to TRBD1 (5 bases). This CDR3 has 13 residues. Germline V gene sequence: CDR1 SGHVS, CDR2 FQNEAQ. V lost 0 bases and J 8 bases, leaving 5 bases between the germline ends. The CDR3 region has the DNA TGTGCCAGCAGCTTAGCCAGGGATTCACCCCTCCACTTT. Protein product: CASSLARDSPLHF.

With regard to this clone: Sequence at one end of the junction differs from germline and may be a read error. The genes are TRBV6-4 and TRBJ2-7, with a tentative D call TRBD1 (6 bases). The CDR3 length is 10 residues. Germline V gene data show CDR1 as MRHNA and CDR2 as SNTAGT. This CDR3 is CASSDPDRSF. In DNA form, the CDR3 reads TGTGCCAGCAGTGACCCTGACAGGTCGTTC.

The chain recombines TRBV18 with TRBJ1-3; the match to TRBD1 covers 7 bases. The J segment lost 3 bases and the V segment lost 3 bases, leaving 5 bases of the junction unmatched. Germline CDR1 KGHSH, CDR2 LQKENI. The CDR3 consists of 15 residues. The CDR3 sequence is CASSPPGQSGNTIYF. The CDR3 DNA reads TGTGCCAGCTCACCCCCGGGACAGAGTGGAAACACCATATATTTT.

V gene TRBV5-6 combines with J gene TRBJ1-2; 8 bases agree with TRBD1. CDR1 SGHDT and CDR2 YYEEEE come from the germline V gene. This CDR3 comprises 14 residues. The J segment lost 5 bases and the V segment lost 3 bases, leaving 6 bases of the junction unmatched. CDR3 loop: CASSSLDREYGYTF. The CDR3 coding sequence is TGTGCCAGCAGCTCCCTGGACAGGGAGTATGGCTACACCTTC.

The rearrangement uses TRBV2 and TRBJ2-1, with D perhaps matching TRBD2 (6 bases). Trimming stripped 3 bases from V and 10 bases from J, with 13 bases between. Germline lookup yields CDR1 SNHLY and CDR2 FYNNEI. This CDR3 has 13 residues. The chain's CDR3 is CASSEDYRTEQFF. The CDR3 coding sequence is TGTGCCAGCAGTGAGGACTACCGGACAGAGCAGTTCTTC. The full variable domain, rest sourced from reference TRBV2 and TRBJ2-1, is EPEVTQTPSHQVTQMGQEVILRCVPISNHLYFYWYRQILGQKVEFLVSFYNNEISEKSEIFDDQFSVERPDGSNFTLKIRSTKLEDSAMYFCASSEDYRTEQFFGPGTRLTVL.

The chain links TRBV5-1 to TRBJ1-3, with D possibly matching TRBD1 (5 bases). The CDR3 is made up of 15 amino acids. The germline V gene has CDR1 SGHRS and CDR2 YFSETQ. Trimming removed 0 bases at V and 0 bases at J, with 7 bases between. CDR3 in DNA: TGCGCCAGCAGCTTGGTGGGGGGCTCTGGAAACACCATATATTTT. Its translation: CASSLVGGSGNTIYF.